This T cell receptor beta chain was documented in a study of molecular identifiers for immune sequencing clone quantification. Study-wide context: Replicate RNA came from 20,000 or 100,000 naive CD8 cells and was split five ways, and four parts were sequenced.

Study-level points and caveats: Highly expanded clones may be undercounted when identical TCR molecules share barcodes.

Both previously described methods and listed TCR primers were employed to make bulk TCR libraries. TCRdb used MiXCR to reprocess the PCR reads, holding one entry per CDR3 protein. The sample lists 60,000 to 70,000 distinct CDR3 sequences, 15% to 20% occurring once. The CDR3 totals 13 residues. The germline V and J ends were trimmed by 6 bases and 7 bases, with 16 bases remaining between them. The germline gives CDR1 MNHEY, CDR2 SVGAGI. In its sample, this clonotype was seen many times. Its cognate antigen is unknown. The authors gated naive CD8 T cells as CD8+CD4-CCR7+CD45RA+ for sorting. The material sequenced was naive CD8+ T cells from blood, with Jurkat cell RNA spiked in. Subset defined: FACS-sorted CD8+CD4-CCR7+CD45RA+ naive T cells. This chain links TRBV6-5 with TRBJ2-7, with unresolved D. The source is a human donor in good health. Some libraries in this study had Jurkat cell RNA spiked in. CDR3 sequence (DNA): TGTGCCAGCAGCCTCCGGGTGGCGTGGGAGCAGTACTTC. Translated, it gives CASSLRVAWEQYF.